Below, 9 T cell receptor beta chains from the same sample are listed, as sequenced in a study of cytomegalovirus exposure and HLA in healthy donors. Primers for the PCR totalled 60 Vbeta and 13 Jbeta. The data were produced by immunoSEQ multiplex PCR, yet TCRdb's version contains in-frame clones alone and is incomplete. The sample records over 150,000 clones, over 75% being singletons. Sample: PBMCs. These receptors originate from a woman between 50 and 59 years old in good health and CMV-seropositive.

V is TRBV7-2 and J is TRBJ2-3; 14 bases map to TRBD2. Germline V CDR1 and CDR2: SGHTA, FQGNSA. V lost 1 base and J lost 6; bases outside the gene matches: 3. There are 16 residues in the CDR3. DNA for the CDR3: TGTGCCAGCAGCTTAGGGACTAGCGGGGGGCAGGATACGCAGTATTTT. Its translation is CASSLGTSGGQDTQYF.

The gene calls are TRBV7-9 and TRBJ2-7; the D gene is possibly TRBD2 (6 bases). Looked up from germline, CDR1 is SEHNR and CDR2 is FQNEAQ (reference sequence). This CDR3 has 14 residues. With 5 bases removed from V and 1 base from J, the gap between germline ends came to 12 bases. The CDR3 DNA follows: TGTGCCAGCAGCACACGGGAGTCGTCCTACGAGCAGTACTTC. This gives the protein CASSTRESSYEQYF.

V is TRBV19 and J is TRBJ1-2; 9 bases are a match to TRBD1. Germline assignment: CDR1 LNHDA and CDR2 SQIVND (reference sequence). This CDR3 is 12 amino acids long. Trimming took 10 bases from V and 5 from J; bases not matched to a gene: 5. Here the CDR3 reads CATRQGGYGYTF. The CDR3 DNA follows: TGTGCCACCCGACAGGGGGGATATGGCTACACCTTC. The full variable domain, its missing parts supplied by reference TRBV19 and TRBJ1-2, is DGGITQSPKYLFRKEGQNVTLSCEQNLNHDAMYWYRQDPGQGLRLIYYSQIVNDFQKGDIAEGYSVSREKKESFPLTVTSAQKNPTAFYLCATRQGGYGYTFGSGTRLTVV.

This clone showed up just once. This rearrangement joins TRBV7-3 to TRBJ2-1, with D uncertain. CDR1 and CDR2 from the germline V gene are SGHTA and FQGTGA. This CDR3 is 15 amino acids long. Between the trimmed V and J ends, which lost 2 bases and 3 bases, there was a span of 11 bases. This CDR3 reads CASSLGPAGYNEQFF. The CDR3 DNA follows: TGTGCCAGCAGCTTAGGGCCAGCCGGCTACAATGAGCAGTTCTTC.

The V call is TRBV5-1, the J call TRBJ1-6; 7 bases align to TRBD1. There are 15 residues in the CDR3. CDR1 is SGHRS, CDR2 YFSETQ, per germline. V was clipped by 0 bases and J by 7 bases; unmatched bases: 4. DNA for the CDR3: TGCGCCAGCAGCTTGGATCCAGGGGGGAATTCACCCCTCCACTTT. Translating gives CASSLDPGGNSPLHF.

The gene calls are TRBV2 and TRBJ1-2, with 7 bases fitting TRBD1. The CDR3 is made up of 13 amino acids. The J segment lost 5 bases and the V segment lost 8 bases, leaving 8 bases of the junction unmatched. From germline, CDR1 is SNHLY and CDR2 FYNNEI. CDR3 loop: CASGAQGPYGYTF. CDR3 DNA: TGTGCCAGCGGAGCACAGGGGCCTTATGGCTACACCTTC.

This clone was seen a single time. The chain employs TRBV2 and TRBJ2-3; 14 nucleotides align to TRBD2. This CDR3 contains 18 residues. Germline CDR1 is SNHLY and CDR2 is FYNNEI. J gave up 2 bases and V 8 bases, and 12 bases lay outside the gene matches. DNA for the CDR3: TGTGCCAGCCGGGGACTAGCGGGGGCCTACACCAACACAGATACGCAGTATTTT. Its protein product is CASRGLAGAYTNTDTQYF.

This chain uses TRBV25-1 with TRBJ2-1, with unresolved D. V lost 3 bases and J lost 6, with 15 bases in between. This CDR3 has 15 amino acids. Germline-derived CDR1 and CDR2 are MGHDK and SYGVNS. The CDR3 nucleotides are TGTGCCAGCAGTGACTCCCGTTGGGCCAGCAATGAGCAGTTCTTC. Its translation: CASSDSRWASNEQFF. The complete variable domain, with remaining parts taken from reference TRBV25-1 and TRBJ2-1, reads EADIYQTPRYLVIGTGKKITLECSQTMGHDKMYWYQQDPGMELHLIHYSYGVNSTEKGDLSSESTVSRIRTEHFPLTLESARPSHTSQYLCASSDSRWASNEQFFGPGTRLTVL.

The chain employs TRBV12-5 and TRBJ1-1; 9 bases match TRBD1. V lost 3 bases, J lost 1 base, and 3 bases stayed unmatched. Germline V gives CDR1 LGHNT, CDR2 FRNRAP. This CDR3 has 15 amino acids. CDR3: CASGLGQGKNTEAFF. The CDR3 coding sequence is TGTGCTAGTGGTTTAGGACAGGGGAAGAACACTGAAGCTTTCTTT.